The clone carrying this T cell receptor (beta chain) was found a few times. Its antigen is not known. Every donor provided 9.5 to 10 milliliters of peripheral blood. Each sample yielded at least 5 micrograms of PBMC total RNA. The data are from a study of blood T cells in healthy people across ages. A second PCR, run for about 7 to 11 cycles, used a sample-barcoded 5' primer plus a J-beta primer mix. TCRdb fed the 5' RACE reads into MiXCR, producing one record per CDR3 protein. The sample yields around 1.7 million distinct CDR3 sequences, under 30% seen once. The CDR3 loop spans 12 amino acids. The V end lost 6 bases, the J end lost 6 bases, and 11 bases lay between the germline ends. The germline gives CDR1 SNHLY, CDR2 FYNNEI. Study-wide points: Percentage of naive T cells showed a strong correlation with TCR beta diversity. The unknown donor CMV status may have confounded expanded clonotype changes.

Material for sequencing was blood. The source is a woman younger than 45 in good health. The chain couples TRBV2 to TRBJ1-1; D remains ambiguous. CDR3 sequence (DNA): TGTGCCAGCAGAGCGGATTCAGCTGAAGCTTTCTTT. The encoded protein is CASRADSAEAFF.